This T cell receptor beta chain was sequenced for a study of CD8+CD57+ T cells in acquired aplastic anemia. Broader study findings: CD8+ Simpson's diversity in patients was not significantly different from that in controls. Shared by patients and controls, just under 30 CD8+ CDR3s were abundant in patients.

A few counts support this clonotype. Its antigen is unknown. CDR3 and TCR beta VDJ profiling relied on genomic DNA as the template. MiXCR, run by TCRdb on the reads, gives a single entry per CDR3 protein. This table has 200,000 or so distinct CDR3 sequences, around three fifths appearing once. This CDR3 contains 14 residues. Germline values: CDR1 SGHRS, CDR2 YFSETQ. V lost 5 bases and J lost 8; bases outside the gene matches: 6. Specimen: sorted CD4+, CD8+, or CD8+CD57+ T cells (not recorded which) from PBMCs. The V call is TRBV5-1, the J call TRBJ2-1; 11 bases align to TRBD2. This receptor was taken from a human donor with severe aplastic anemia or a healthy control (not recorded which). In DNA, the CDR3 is TGCGCCAGCAGGATAGCGGGGGGGAACGATGAGCAGTTCTTC. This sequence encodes CASRIAGGNDEQFF.